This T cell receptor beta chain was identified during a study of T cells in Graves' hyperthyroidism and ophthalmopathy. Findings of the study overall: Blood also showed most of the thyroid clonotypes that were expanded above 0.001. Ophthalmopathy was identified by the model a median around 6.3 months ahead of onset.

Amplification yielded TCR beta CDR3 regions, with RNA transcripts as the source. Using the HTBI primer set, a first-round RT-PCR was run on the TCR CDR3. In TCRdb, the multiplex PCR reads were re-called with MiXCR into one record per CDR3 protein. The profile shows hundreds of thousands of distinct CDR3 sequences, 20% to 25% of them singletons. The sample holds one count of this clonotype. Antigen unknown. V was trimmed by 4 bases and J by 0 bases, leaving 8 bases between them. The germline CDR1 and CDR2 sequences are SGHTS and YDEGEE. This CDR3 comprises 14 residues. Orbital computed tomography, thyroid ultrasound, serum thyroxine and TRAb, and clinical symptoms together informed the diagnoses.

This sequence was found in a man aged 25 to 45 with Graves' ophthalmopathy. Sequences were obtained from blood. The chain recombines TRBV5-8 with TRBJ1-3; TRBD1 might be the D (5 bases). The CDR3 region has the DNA TGTGCCAGCAGCCTGGGGGACTCTGGAAACACCATATATTTT. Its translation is CASSLGDSGNTIYF.